Following are 25 T cell receptor beta chains from one sample sequenced in a study of OX40 agonist ivuxolimab in advanced cancers. The assay was immunoSEQ multiplex PCR, and TCRdb's table has in-frame clones only and misses some. The sample has 50,000 to 60,000 clones; roughly four fifths are singletons. Sequencing was performed on CD4+ or CD8+ T cells sorted from blood, taken in a trial of the OX40 agonist ivuxolimab. The origin of the receptors is an adult with an advanced solid tumor such as melanoma, head and neck, liver or kidney cancer.

The chain employs TRBV13 and TRBJ1-2, with a weak D call TRBD1 (5 bases). CDR1 PRHDT and CDR2 FYEKMQ come from the germline V gene (reference sequence). The CDR3 runs 14 residues. Trimming stripped 4 bases from V and 2 bases from J, with 11 bases between. CDR3 protein: CASSYGTMNYGYTF. CDR3 bases: TGTGCCAGCAGCTACGGGACGATGAACTATGGCTACACCTTC.

The J gene is TRBJ2-5, the V gene TRBV7-8; 10 nucleotides agree with TRBD1. Germline V gene sequence: CDR1 SGHVS, CDR2 FQNEAQ. Trimming cost V 5 bases and J 11 bases; bases outside gene matches: 11. This CDR3 comprises 14 residues. The CDR3 bases are TGTGCCAGCAGCGTGGGACAGGGGTTAAGGGAGCAGTACTTC. It codes for CASSVGQGLREQYF.

The chain carries TRBV27 and TRBJ1-1, with a tentative D call TRBD1 (5 bases). CDR3 length: 14 amino acids. The germline gives CDR1 MNHEY, CDR2 SMNVEV (reference sequence). V lost 4 bases to trimming and J lost 6 bases, with 15 bases between them. CDR3 region: CASSYQNDSPEAFF. The CDR3 DNA reads TGTGCCAGCAGTTACCAAAACGACAGCCCTGAAGCTTTCTTT.

The chain joins TRBV9 to TRBJ1-2; 7 nucleotides line up with TRBD1. The junction had 18 bases not matched to a gene; V was cut back by 0 bases and J by 1 base. The CDR3 runs 20 residues. Per the germline V gene, CDR1 is SGDLS and CDR2 is YYNGEE. The CDR3 DNA follows: TGTGCCAGCAGCGTAGCTACCGGGACAGACTCCTTAGGGGGTAACTATGGCTACACCTTC. Translation: CASSVATGTDSLGGNYGYTF.

The rearrangement uses TRBV5-1 and TRBJ2-3; 14 bases are shared with TRBD2. The CDR3 is 16 residues long. With V trimmed by 3 bases and J by 5 bases, 5 bases remained unmatched. CDR1 is SGHRS and CDR2 is YFSETQ in the germline V gene. The CDR3 DNA sequence: TGCGCCAGCAGCTGGGGGACTAGCGGGAGTCAAGATACGCAGTATTTT. Translating it yields CASSWGTSGSQDTQYF.

This sequence joins TRBV29-1 and TRBJ2-3; 7 nucleotides agree with TRBD2. The germline gives CDR1 SQVTM, CDR2 ANQGSEA. The V gene end was trimmed by 6 bases and the J gene end by 8 bases; junction bases not matched to a gene: 2. This CDR3 region has 10 residues. The CDR3 nucleotides read TGCAGCGTGAGGGAGGGTACGCAGTATTTT. It specifies CSVREGTQYF.

The chain links TRBV7-2 to TRBJ2-5; no reliable D call. The CDR3 length is 15 residues. Germline V gene sequence: CDR1 SGHTA, CDR2 FQGNSA. V was shortened by 5 bases and J by 4 bases, with 17 bases between the two germline ends. CDR3 in amino acids: CASSERQNLAETQYF. As DNA, the CDR3 is TGTGCCAGCAGCGAGAGACAAAATCTGGCAGAGACCCAGTACTTC.

This chain joins TRBV5-1 and TRBJ2-5; 13 nucleotides line up with TRBD2. V lost 6 bases to trimming and J lost 2 bases; unmatched junction nucleotides: 4. Looked up from germline, CDR1 is SGHRS and CDR2 is YFSETQ. The CDR3 loop spans 15 amino acids. The CDR3 is CASTLTSGRQETQYF. CDR3 nucleotide sequence: TGCGCCAGCACTCTGACTAGCGGGAGGCAAGAGACCCAGTACTTC.

The CDR3 here is CASSYPGQGEHYGYTF. The CDR3 region has the DNA TGTGCCAGCAGCTATCCGGGACAGGGAGAACACTATGGCTACACCTTC. V is TRBV7-8 and J is TRBJ1-2, with 9 bases identical to TRBD1. The CDR3 runs to 16 residues. Per germline, CDR1 SGHVS and CDR2 FQNEAQ. Trimming at V came to 4 bases and at J to 3 bases, leaving 9 bases not matched to a gene.

The chain joins TRBV11-2 to TRBJ2-7; TRBD1 matches 10 bases. Germline CDR1 SGHAT, CDR2 FQNNGV. This CDR3 spans 13 amino acids. The J segment lost 5 bases and the V segment lost 5 bases, leaving 3 bases of the junction unmatched. The CDR3 sequence is CASSRDRGNEQYF. The CDR3 DNA reads as TGTGCCAGCAGCCGGGACAGGGGCAACGAGCAGTACTTC.

This clone has only a few counts. V is TRBV7-9 and J is TRBJ1-5; D not certain. The CDR3 loop spans 13 amino acids. Germline V lookup: CDR1 SEHNR, CDR2 FQNEAQ (reference sequence). Deletions cut 5 bases from V and 1 base from J, with 6 bases between. The chain's CDR3 is CASSPGSNQPQHF. As DNA, the CDR3 is TGTGCCAGCAGCCCCGGGAGCAATCAGCCCCAGCATTTT.

This clone was seen only a few times. The chain uses TRBV6-1 and TRBJ2-7; 7 positions match TRBD1. The CDR3 has 16 amino acids. Unmatched junction bases numbered 9, after V lost 2 bases and J lost 2 bases. The germline V gene encodes CDR1 MNHNS and CDR2 SASEGT. In DNA form, the CDR3 reads TGTGCCAGCAGTGAAAAACGCTGGGACAGCACCTACGAGCAGTACTTC. As protein: CASSEKRWDSTYEQYF.

The chain is built from TRBV2 and TRBJ1-1, with a tentative D call TRBD1 (6 bases). This CDR3 has 14 residues. Germline V gives CDR1 SNHLY, CDR2 FYNNEI. V was shortened by 6 bases and J by 4 bases, with 15 bases between the two germline ends. The CDR3 reads CASRRQVSSTEAFF. The CDR3 nucleotides read TGTGCCAGCAGACGACAGGTTTCAAGCACTGAAGCTTTCTTT. Using reference TRBV2 and TRBJ1-1 for the parts outside the CDR3, the full variable domain is EPEVTQTPSHQVTQMGQEVILRCVPISNHLYFYWYRQILGQKVEFLVSFYNNEISEKSEIFDDQFSVERPDGSNFTLKIRSTKLEDSAMYFCASRRQVSSTEAFFGQGTRLTVV.

There are a few counts of this clone. The genes are TRBV20-1 and TRBJ1-2; 7 nucleotides match TRBD1. CDR1 is DFQATT, CDR2 SNEGSKA, per germline (reference sequence). There are 11 residues in the CDR3. The J segment lost 6 bases and the V segment lost 2 bases, leaving 0 bases of the junction unmatched. The CDR3 loop reads CSARQGDGYTF. The CDR3 DNA reads TGCAGTGCTAGACAGGGGGATGGCTACACCTTC.

The chain recombines TRBV5-6 with TRBJ2-7; 8 bases agree with TRBD1. V was clipped by 4 bases and J by 8 bases; unmatched bases: 14. This CDR3 comprises 15 residues. Germline-derived CDR1 and CDR2 are SGHDT and YYEEEE. CDR3 coding DNA: TGTGCCAGCAGCCTCAGGGGGCCCAGTTCGTTAAAGCAGTACTTC. It yields the protein CASSLRGPSSLKQYF.

The chain uses TRBV7-8 and TRBJ2-7; TRBD1 matches at 11 bases. The V segment lost 5 bases and the J segment 2 bases; nucleotides outside the gene matches: 2. Germline CDR1 reads SGHVS; CDR2 reads FQNEAQ. The CDR3 has 14 residues. The CDR3 loop is CASSPGQGAYEQYF. DNA of the CDR3: TGTGCCAGCAGCCCGGGACAGGGGGCCTACGAGCAGTACTTC.

This clone appeared once. This chain joins TRBV27 and TRBJ2-1; 14 bases are a match to TRBD2. The CDR3 sequence is 17 residues long. V was pared by 6 bases and J by 0 bases, with 4 bases of the junction left unmatched. Germline CDR1 MNHEY, CDR2 SMNVEV (reference sequence). The DNA for the CDR3 is TGTGCCAGCAGATCCGGACTAGCGGGAGGCTCCTACAATGAGCAGTTCTTC. The encoded protein is CASRSGLAGGSYNEQFF.

This chain connects TRBV18 to TRBJ1-4; D gene uncertain. This CDR3 spans 14 amino acids. CDR1 is KGHSH, CDR2 LQKENI, per germline. With 3 bases removed from V and 4 bases from J, the gap between germline ends came to 9 bases. The CDR3: CASSPLGNNEKLFF. The CDR3 nucleotides are TGTGCCAGCTCACCCCTCGGGAATAATGAAAAACTGTTTTTT.

This chain uses TRBV28 with TRBJ1-2; D gene uncertain. This CDR3 region has 13 residues. The V gene's germline CDR1 is MDHEN and CDR2 SYDVKM. Trimming pared 7 bases from V and 0 bases from J, leaving 9 bases between. CDR3 sequence reads: CASNPTANYGYTF. In DNA, the CDR3 is TGTGCCAGCAACCCTACAGCTAACTATGGCTACACCTTC.

This clone has more than one count but fewer than ten. The rearrangement links TRBV2 to TRBJ2-7, with D unclear. V was pared by 3 bases and J by 0 bases, with 9 bases between. The CDR3 sequence is 14 residues long. Germline CDR1 reads SNHLY; CDR2 reads FYNNEI. CDR3 sequence: CASSEYQSSYEQYF. CDR3 nucleotide sequence: TGTGCCAGCAGTGAGTACCAGAGCTCCTACGAGCAGTACTTC.

The V and J genes are TRBV28 and TRBJ2-7, with TRBD1 identical over 7 bases. This CDR3 spans 14 amino acids. V lost 5 bases to trimming and J lost 1 base; unmatched junction nucleotides: 5. Germline V gene lookup returns CDR1 MDHEN and CDR2 SYDVKM. CDR3 region: CASSDRDSSYEQYF. For the CDR3, the DNA is TGTGCCAGCAGTGACCGGGACAGTTCCTACGAGCAGTACTTC.

This clone was counted a single time. The chain links TRBV9 to TRBJ1-2, with 8 bases matching TRBD1. Germline V lookup: CDR1 SGDLS, CDR2 YYNGEE. After removal of 4 bases from V and 8 bases from J, the junction contained 7 bases not matched to a gene. This CDR3 region has 13 residues. Here the CDR3 DNA reads TGTGCCAGCAGCTGGACAGGGACATCGGGCTACACCTTC. This sequence encodes CASSWTGTSGYTF.

The chain recombines TRBV7-6 with TRBJ2-7; TRBD1 matches 9 bases. This CDR3 has 15 residues. V lost 1 base, J lost 2 bases, and 3 bases stayed unmatched. Germline loops: CDR1 SGHVS, CDR2 FNYEAQ. Written as DNA, the CDR3 is TGTGCCAGCAGCTTAGAGGGACAGGGAGCCTACGAGCAGTACTTC. Its translation: CASSLEGQGAYEQYF.

This clone was seen a handful of times. The same CDR3 is also encoded by other DNA sequences in this sample. The chain uses TRBV18 and TRBJ2-7, with unresolved D. Germline V gene lookup returns CDR1 KGHSH and CDR2 LQKENI. The CDR3 spans 11 residues. The V end lost 3 bases, the J end lost 3 bases, and 3 bases lay between the germline ends. In DNA form, the CDR3 reads TGTGCCAGCTCACCCGGCTACGAGCAGTACTTC. As protein: CASSPGYEQYF.

This clone was seen a few times. The chain has TRBV2 and TRBJ2-2, with D hard to call. V was shortened by 2 bases and J by 0 bases, with 10 bases between the two germline ends. CDR3 length: 16 amino acids. CDR1 SNHLY and CDR2 FYNNEI come from the germline V gene. For the CDR3, the DNA is TGTGCCAGCAGTGAATTTGTTCACACGAACACCGGGGAGCTGTTTTTT. It codes for CASSEFVHTNTGELFF.